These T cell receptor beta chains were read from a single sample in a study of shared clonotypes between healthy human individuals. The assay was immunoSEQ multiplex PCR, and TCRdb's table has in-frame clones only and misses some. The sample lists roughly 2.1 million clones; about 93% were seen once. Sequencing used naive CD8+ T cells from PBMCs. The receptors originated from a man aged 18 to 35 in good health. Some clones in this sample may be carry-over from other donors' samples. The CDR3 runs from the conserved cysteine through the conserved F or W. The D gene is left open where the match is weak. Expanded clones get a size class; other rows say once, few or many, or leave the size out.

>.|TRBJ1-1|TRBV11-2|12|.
TGTGCCAGCCGGCACCTGAACACTGAAGCTTTCTTT
CASRHLNTEAFF
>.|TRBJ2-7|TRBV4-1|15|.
TGCGCCAGCAGCCAACCACACGTGTCGAGCTACGAGCAGTACTTC
CASSQPHVSSYEQYF
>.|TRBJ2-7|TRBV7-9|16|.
TGTGCCAGCAGCAATAGTAAGTGGGCCAGGACGCGGGAGCAGTACTTC
CASSNSKWARTREQYF
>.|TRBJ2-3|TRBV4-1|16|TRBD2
TGCGCCAGCAGCCAAGGGGGCGGGAGGAGCACAGATACGCAGTATTTT
CASSQGGGRSTDTQYF
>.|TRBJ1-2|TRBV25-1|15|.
TGTGCCAGCAGTGAATCCTCACTCTCTCCCTTGGGCTACACCTTC
CASSESSLSPLGYTF
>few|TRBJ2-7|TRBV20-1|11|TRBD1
TGCAGTGCTGGGACAGCCTACGAGCAGTACTTC
CSAGTAYEQYF
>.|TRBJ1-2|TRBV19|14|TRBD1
TGTGCCAGTAGTCCCGGACAGGGATCCTATGGCTACACCTTC
CASSPGQGSYGYTF
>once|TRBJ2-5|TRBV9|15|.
TGTGCCAGCAGCCCGTGGGACCGCGGGCAAGAGACCCAGTACTTC
CASSPWDRGQETQYF
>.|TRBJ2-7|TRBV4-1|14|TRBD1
TGCGCCAGCAGGCCCGGACAGGGGGCGGGGGAGCAGTACTTC
CASRPGQGAGEQYF
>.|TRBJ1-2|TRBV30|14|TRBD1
TGTGCCTGGAGTCATACGACAGGGGGCGCGGGAGACACCTTC
CAWSHTTGGAGDTF